These T cell receptor beta chains were read from a single sample in a study of regulatory T cells in long-lasting Graves disease. One entry per CDR3 protein, called by TCRdb with MiXCR from the multiplex PCR reads. Of about 460,000 distinct CDR3 sequences listed, 14% are singletons. These data were likewise used in another study, on T cells in Graves' hyperthyroidism and ophthalmopathy.

The sample in question was peripheral blood mononuclear cells (PBMCs), obtained at new diagnosis, from a patient treated with antithyroid drugs. These receptors were taken from a woman aged 45-65 years with Graves disease. The CDR3 runs from the conserved cysteine through the conserved F or W. Each record gives: V gene, clone size, J gene, D gene, CDR3 protein, CDR3 DNA. D genes are given only for firm matches. Clone size is not always given. Where it is, it says once, few, many or a class for expanded clones.

v_gene: TRBV7-9
abundance: many
j_gene: TRBJ1-6
d_gene: NA
CDR3aa: CASAWRADNSPLHF
CDR3nt: TGTGCCAGCGCCTGGCGGGCAGATAATTCACCCCTCCACTTT

v_gene: TRBV5-1
abundance: few
j_gene: TRBJ2-1
d_gene: NA
CDR3aa: CASMRGGSSYNEQFF
CDR3nt: TGCGCCAGCATGAGGGGGGGCTCTTCCTACAATGAGCAGTTCTTC

v_gene: TRBV18
abundance: few
j_gene: TRBJ1-1
d_gene: NA
CDR3aa: CASFPREAVNTEAFF
CDR3nt: TGTGCCAGCTTCCCCCGGGAGGCGGTGAACACTGAAGCTTTCTTT

v_gene: TRBV4-1
abundance: few
j_gene: TRBJ2-1
d_gene: NA
CDR3aa: CASSQGGLAPYNEQFF
CDR3nt: TGCGCCAGCAGCCAAGGAGGGTTAGCTCCCTACAATGAGCAGTTCTTC

v_gene: TRBV9
abundance: NA
j_gene: TRBJ2-1
d_gene: NA
CDR3aa: CASSAGLALARGVSYNEQFF
CDR3nt: TGTGCCAGCAGCGCGGGACTCGCCCTCGCCCGAGGGGTTTCCTACAATGAGCAGTTCTTC

v_gene: TRBV4-1
abundance: NA
j_gene: TRBJ2-1
d_gene: NA
CDR3aa: CASSPEEGGLDEQFF
CDR3nt: TGCGCCAGCAGCCCTGAGGAGGGGGGTTTGGATGAGCAGTTCTTC

v_gene: TRBV3-1
abundance: NA
j_gene: TRBJ2-5
d_gene: NA
CDR3aa: CASSQMVQRVPAFGQETQYF
CDR3nt: TGTGCCAGCAGCCAAATGGTACAGCGTGTGCCAGCGTTCGGCCAAGAGACCCAGTACTTC

v_gene: TRBV5-1
abundance: NA
j_gene: TRBJ2-6
d_gene: TRBD1
CDR3aa: CASSADRTGTLFRGANVLTF
CDR3nt: TGCGCCAGCAGCGCCGATAGGACAGGGACCCTCTTTAGAGGGGCCAACGTCCTGACTTTC

v_gene: TRBV10-3
abundance: few
j_gene: TRBJ2-7
d_gene: NA
CDR3aa: CAIRINSYEQYF
CDR3nt: TGTGCCATCAGGATAAACTCCTACGAGCAGTACTTC

v_gene: TRBV28
abundance: many
j_gene: TRBJ2-1
d_gene: NA
CDR3aa: CASGDTLDEQFF
CDR3nt: TGTGCCAGCGGGGACACTTTGGATGAGCAGTTCTTC

v_gene: TRBV5-1
abundance: many
j_gene: TRBJ2-3
d_gene: NA
CDR3aa: CASSLEGAHTDTQYF
CDR3nt: TGCGCCAGCAGCTTGGAGGGAGCCCACACAGATACGCAGTATTTT

v_gene: TRBV4-2
abundance: NA
j_gene: TRBJ2-1
d_gene: TRBD2
CDR3aa: CASSRKLGGDEQFF
CDR3nt: TGTGCCAGCAGCCGGAAGCTGGGAGGGGATGAGCAGTTCTTC

v_gene: TRBV6-9
abundance: NA
j_gene: TRBJ1-5
d_gene: TRBD1
CDR3aa: CASSYAGGASTRQPQHF
CDR3nt: TGTGCCAGCAGTTACGCAGGGGGGGCCTCGACCCGTCAGCCCCAGCATTTT

v_gene: TRBV12-3/TRBV12-4
abundance: many
j_gene: TRBJ2-7
d_gene: NA
CDR3aa: CASTSGIYEQYF
CDR3nt: TGTGCCAGCACCTCGGGGATTTACGAGCAGTACTTC

v_gene: TRBV7-9
abundance: few
j_gene: TRBJ1-4
d_gene: TRBD1
CDR3aa: CASSLGTGDEKLFF
CDR3nt: TGTGCCAGCAGCCTCGGGACAGGGGACGAAAAACTGTTTTTT

v_gene: TRBV5-1
abundance: many
j_gene: TRBJ1-1
d_gene: NA
CDR3aa: CASSQDRNTEAFF
CDR3nt: TGCGCCAGCAGCCAAGACAGGAACACTGAAGCTTTCTTT

v_gene: TRBV18
abundance: many
j_gene: TRBJ2-5
d_gene: NA
CDR3aa: CASSPSAGFETQYF
CDR3nt: TGTGCCAGCTCACCATCTGCGGGTTTCGAGACCCAGTACTTC

v_gene: TRBV28
abundance: few
j_gene: TRBJ1-5
d_gene: NA
CDR3aa: CASSITGNGNQPQHF
CDR3nt: TGTGCCAGCAGCATTACAGGGAATGGCAATCAGCCCCAGCATTTT

v_gene: TRBV30
abundance: many
j_gene: TRBJ2-1
d_gene: TRBD2
CDR3aa: CAWSRGLAGNNEQFF
CDR3nt: TGTGCCTGGAGTAGGGGACTAGCGGGAAACAATGAGCAGTTCTTC

v_gene: TRBV5-4
abundance: few
j_gene: TRBJ1-5
d_gene: TRBD1
CDR3aa: CASSLDPGQGNQPQHF
CDR3nt: TGTGCCAGCAGCTTAGACCCGGGACAGGGCAATCAGCCCCAGCATTTT

v_gene: TRBV11-1
abundance: NA
j_gene: TRBJ2-3
d_gene: NA
CDR3aa: CASSLVGGAGDTQYF
CDR3nt: TGTGCCAGCAGCTTAGTAGGGGGAGCGGGAGATACGCAGTATTTT

v_gene: TRBV9
abundance: NA
j_gene: TRBJ1-1
d_gene: NA
CDR3aa: CASSVGDNLNTEAFF
CDR3nt: TGTGCCAGCAGCGTAGGGGACAATCTGAACACTGAAGCTTTCTTT

v_gene: TRBV29-1
abundance: many
j_gene: TRBJ2-7
d_gene: NA
CDR3aa: CSARGVGSYEQYF
CDR3nt: TGCAGCGCCCGTGGAGTTGGTTCCTACGAGCAGTACTTC

v_gene: TRBV5-1
abundance: many
j_gene: TRBJ2-3
d_gene: TRBD2
CDR3aa: CASSGRLSTDTQYF
CDR3nt: TGCGCCAGTAGCGGGAGGCTCAGCACAGATACGCAGTATTTT

v_gene: TRBV28
abundance: NA
j_gene: TRBJ2-7
d_gene: NA
CDR3aa: CASSFLGFEQYF
CDR3nt: TGTGCCAGCAGTTTTTTAGGGTTCGAGCAGTACTTC

v_gene: TRBV18
abundance: many
j_gene: TRBJ2-7
d_gene: TRBD2
CDR3aa: CASSPTSGSYEQYF
CDR3nt: TGTGCCAGCAGCCCCACTAGCGGGAGTTACGAGCAGTACTTC

v_gene: TRBV19
abundance: NA
j_gene: TRBJ1-1
d_gene: NA
CDR3aa: CASSIPREEAQAFF
CDR3nt: TGTGCCAGTAGTATACCCAGGGAGGAGGCTCAAGCTTTCTTT

v_gene: TRBV29-1
abundance: many
j_gene: TRBJ1-2
d_gene: NA
CDR3aa: CSVADSKVWGYTF
CDR3nt: TGCAGCGTTGCCGACTCCAAGGTTTGGGGCTACACCTTC

v_gene: TRBV30
abundance: NA
j_gene: TRBJ2-7
d_gene: TRBD1
CDR3aa: CAWSRDRNSYEQYF
CDR3nt: TGTGCCTGGAGTCGGGACAGAAACTCCTACGAGCAGTACTTC

v_gene: TRBV5-1
abundance: few
j_gene: TRBJ2-7
d_gene: NA
CDR3aa: CASSSRRSYEQHF
CDR3nt: TGCGCCAGCAGCTCTCGGCGGTCCTACGAGCAGCACTTC

v_gene: TRBV27
abundance: many
j_gene: TRBJ2-3
d_gene: NA
CDR3aa: CASRLGVTDTQYF
CDR3nt: TGTGCCAGCAGACTCGGGGTCACAGATACGCAGTATTTT

v_gene: TRBV20-1
abundance: NA
j_gene: TRBJ2-1
d_gene: TRBD2
CDR3aa: CSARDSAGGYNEQFF
CDR3nt: TGCAGTGCTAGAGATTCAGCGGGGGGATACAATGAGCAGTTCTTC